This TCR beta chain is from a study of blood T cell repertoires in COVID-19. Study-wide context: Acute-phase and convalescent COVID-19 samples originated in the United States, Italy and Spain. Nucleic acid was either cDNA or gDNA, and it came from T cells, B-cell-depleted T cells, or PBMCs.

The germline CDR1 and CDR2 sequences are MDHEN and SYDVKM. Germline trimming cut 6 bases from V and 2 bases from J; bases unmatched to any gene: 6. The CDR3 contains 15 residues. Methods used by the authors: Estimation of nucleated cell counts was performed using reference gene primer amplification. Measured with immunoSEQ multiplex PCR; TCRdb has only the in-frame clones, and not every one. The V and J calls and clone size were taken over from that table, and D and trimming were inferred from the DNA. The table has about 410,000 clones, over 75% seen once. Seattle-derived patients entered the study during active infection and were followed longitudinally.

The origin of this receptor is a middle-aged woman with COVID-19, enrolled during active disease. This chain joins TRBV28 and TRBJ2-2; 7 bases match TRBD1. Sequenced: peripheral blood. The CDR3 sequence: CASSLRDRNTGELFF. CDR3 DNA: TGTGCCAGCAGCCTACGGGACAGAAACACCGGGGAGCTGTTTTTT.